One sample yielded the 14 T cell receptor beta chains listed below, sequenced in a study of shared clonotypes between healthy human individuals. Naive CD8 cells lacked CD45RO and underwent positive selection for CCR7, leaving out terminally differentiated effector memory CD45RA+ cells. TCRdb keeps only in-frame clones here, not all; method: immunoSEQ multiplex PCR. The sample lists hundreds of thousands of clones, around 96% seen once, with over 0.2% in the top ten. Specimen: naive CD8+ T cells sorted from blood. Receptors originate from a man aged 25 to 40 in good health.

Written as DNA, the CDR3 is TGTGCCAGCAGTTACGCCGGGCCGATAAACGAGCAGTACTTC. This gives the protein CASSYAGPINEQYF. The J gene is TRBJ2-7, the V gene TRBV6-6; D is undetermined. The CDR3 is 14 amino acids. The ends were cut back, 2 bases at V and 5 bases at J, with 13 bases in the middle. CDR1 and CDR2 from the germline V gene are MNHNY and SVGAGI (reference sequence).

This sequence joins TRBV27 and TRBJ2-2; no firm D call. V shed 5 bases and J shed 1 base, with 23 bases lying between them. In germline, CDR1 is MNHEY, CDR2 SMNVEV (reference sequence). This CDR3 has 19 amino acids. This chain's CDR3 is CASSPASITAMGNTGELFF. The CDR3 DNA reads as TGTGCCAGCAGTCCCGCCTCTATTACAGCTATGGGGAACACCGGGGAGCTGTTTTTT.

This rearrangement joins TRBV6-5 to TRBJ2-7, with 8 nucleotides matching TRBD2. Germline CDR1 and CDR2: MNHEY and SVGAGI. This CDR3 has 14 amino acids. The ends lost 6 bases at V and 5 bases at J; junction bases unmatched: 9. DNA for the CDR3: TGTGCCAGCAGCCGACTAGCGCTATTCCACGAGCAGTACTTC. Protein sequence: CASSRLALFHEQYF.

This rearrangement joins TRBV7-9 to TRBJ2-7; D gene unclear. The CDR3 extends over 14 amino acids. Trimming took off 5 bases at V and 4 bases at J, with 15 bases between the two ends. Looked up from germline, CDR1 is SEHNR and CDR2 is FQNEAQ (reference sequence). The CDR3 nucleotides are TGTGCCAGCAGCCTCGACCCTCTCCCTTACGAGCAGTACTTC. Residues: CASSLDPLPYEQYF.

This chain connects TRBV9 to TRBJ2-7, with a weak D call TRBD2 (6 bases). Trimming stripped 0 bases from V and 2 bases from J, with 12 bases between. CDR1 is SGDLS, CDR2 YYNGEE, per germline. This CDR3 is 15 amino acids long. The CDR3 here is CASSVGLASTYEQYF. The CDR3 DNA sequence: TGTGCCAGCAGCGTAGGTCTAGCGTCTACCTACGAGCAGTACTTC.

The chain joins TRBV10-3 to TRBJ1-4; D may be TRBD1 (6 bases). This CDR3 contains 14 residues. Trimming took off 6 bases at V and 7 bases at J, with 15 bases between the two ends. Germline CDR1 ENHRY, CDR2 SYGVKD. The CDR3 region is CAISTGGQGEKLFF. The CDR3 coding sequence is TGTGCCATCAGCACCGGGGGGCAAGGTGAAAAACTGTTTTTT.

This chain uses TRBV4-1 with TRBJ2-5; no definite D call. Germline loops: CDR1 MGHRA, CDR2 YSYEKL. The CDR3 consists of 13 residues. Trimming took off 3 bases at V and 4 bases at J, with 9 bases between the two ends. The CDR3 DNA reads TGCGCCAGCAGCCAGGACCGATCAGAGACCCAGTACTTC. Translation: CASSQDRSETQYF.

The genes are TRBV4-1 and TRBJ2-3; TRBD1 agrees at 7 bases. The junction had 5 bases not matched to a gene; V was cut back by 2 bases and J by 0 bases. Germline V CDR1 and CDR2: MGHRA, YSYEKL. The CDR3 runs 16 residues. The CDR3 loop reads CASSQSGGFSTDTQYF. The CDR3 DNA reads TGCGCCAGCAGCCAATCAGGGGGATTTAGCACAGATACGCAGTATTTT.

This clone was observed once. The chain couples TRBV7-9 to TRBJ1-5; weak D call: TRBD1 (5 bases). V gave up 0 bases and J gave up 4 bases, with 7 bases separating them. Germline CDR1 and CDR2: SEHNR and FQNEAQ (reference sequence). The CDR3 is 14 residues long. The DNA of the CDR3 is TGTGCCAGCAGCTTAGCCAGGGAGAATCAGCCCCAGCATTTT. It yields the protein CASSLARENQPQHF.

The chain links TRBV7-9 to TRBJ2-1; weak D call: TRBD2 (5 bases). CDR1 is SEHNR and CDR2 is FQNEAQ in the germline V gene (reference sequence). V was trimmed by 5 bases and J by 7 bases, leaving 12 bases between them. The CDR3 is 13 amino acids. In DNA, the CDR3 is TGTGCCAGCAGCGCCAGGACTCCTAATGAGCAGTTCTTC. Amino acids: CASSARTPNEQFF.

The DNA of the CDR3 is TGTGCCAGCAGCGTCCCAGGGATCATCCAAGAGACCCAGTACTTC. Its translation is CASSVPGIIQETQYF. The rearrangement uses TRBV11-2 and TRBJ2-5; D perhaps matches TRBD1 (5 bases). The CDR3 is 15 amino acids. V shed 5 bases and J shed 1 base, with 14 bases lying between them. Germline V lookup: CDR1 SGHAT, CDR2 FQNNGV.

The J gene is TRBJ2-5, the V gene TRBV28; D is ambiguous. Per the germline V gene, CDR1 is MDHEN and CDR2 is SYDVKM. This CDR3 is 13 amino acids long. V was shortened by 3 bases and J by 3 bases, with 8 bases between the two germline ends. Written as DNA, the CDR3 is TGTGCCAGCAGTTTTGGGTGGGAAGAGACCCAGTACTTC. It codes for CASSFGWEETQYF. Supplemented by reference TRBV28 and TRBJ2-5, the full variable domain reads DVKVTQSSRYLVKRTGEKVFLECVQDMDHENMFWYRQDPGLGLRLIYFSYDVKMKEKGDIPEGYSVSREKKERFSLILESASTNQTSMYLCASSFGWEETQYFGPGTRLLVL.

The V and J genes are TRBV7-2 and TRBJ1-1; 8 bases agree with TRBD1. V lost 5 bases to trimming and J lost 4 bases; unmatched junction nucleotides: 3. Germline CDR1 reads SGHTA; CDR2 reads FQGNSA. The CDR3 sequence is 13 residues long. In DNA, the CDR3 is TGTGCCAGCAGCATCACAGGGGGCACTGAAGCTTTCTTT. Encoded protein: CASSITGGTEAFF. Combining the CDR3 with reference TRBV7-2 and TRBJ1-1 gives the whole variable domain GAGVSQSPSNKVTEKGKDVELRCDPISGHTALYWYRQSLGQGLEFLIYFQGNSAPDKSGLPSDRFSAERTGGSVSTLTIQRTQQEDSAVYLCASSITGGTEAFFGQGTRLTVV.

The rearrangement uses TRBV4-1 and TRBJ2-1; no clear D gene. V was clipped by 0 bases and J by 6 bases, with 9 bases between them. Germline V gene sequence: CDR1 MGHRA, CDR2 YSYEKL. The CDR3 runs 14 residues. The CDR3 DNA follows: TGCGCCAGCAGCCAAGATCGGCTATTCAATGAGCAGTTCTTC. It encodes CASSQDRLFNEQFF.